The entry below gives a single TCR beta chain sequence along with its context. Its antigen is undetermined. This entry belongs to a study of human thymus T cells. The thymus was resected at corrective cardiac surgery. Healthy Finnish infants having corrective surgery for congenital heart defects served as donors. The study's findings and limits: Blood and thymic repertoires both appeared biased in V and J gene usage. Related studies found that unrelated individuals share highly overlapping thymic repertoires.

Clones were read by immunoSEQ multiplex PCR, and TCRdb kept only the in-frame ones, dropping some. This table has approximately 71,000 clones, roughly 94% appearing once. The CDR3 is made up of 18 amino acids. Trimming took 0 bases from V and 7 from J; bases not matched to a gene: 16. Germline CDR1 is SGHNT and CDR2 is YYREEE (reference sequence). Sequencing input: thymus tissue. The TCR sequence derives from a girl under three years old with a congenital heart defect but otherwise immunologically healthy. This rearrangement joins TRBV5-4 to TRBJ2-7, with 10 nucleotides matching TRBD2. The CDR3 is CASSLVPLAGESVREQYF. The DNA for the CDR3 is TGTGCCAGCAGCTTGGTTCCCCTAGCGGGAGAGTCGGTACGGGAGCAGTACTTC.